The 18 T cell receptor beta chains below come from one sample, sequenced in a study of cytomegalovirus exposure and HLA in healthy donors. Both 60 Vbeta primers and 13 Jbeta primers went into the PCR. This table comes from immunoSEQ multiplex PCR, and its TCRdb copy is limited to in-frame clones, with some not included. The sample shows about 170,000 clones, around 83% of them seen only once. Sequenced: PBMCs. The receptors stem from a man between 18 and 29 years old in good health and CMV-seropositive.

V usage is TRBV10-3 and J usage is TRBJ1-3, with D perhaps TRBD1 (6 bases). CDR3 length equals 14 residues. The V end was cut by 2 bases, the J end by 7 bases, with 12 bases between. Germline assignment: CDR1 ENHRY and CDR2 SYGVKD. CDR3 residues: CAISETGQRNTIYF. In DNA form, the CDR3 reads TGTGCCATCAGTGAGACAGGGCAGAGGAACACCATATATTTT.

The rearrangement links TRBV7-7 to TRBJ2-1, with 9 positions matching TRBD2. The junction had 8 bases not matched to a gene; V was cut back by 5 bases and J by 6 bases. Germline V lookup: CDR1 SSHAT, CDR2 FNYEAQ (reference sequence). The length of the CDR3 is 15 residues. The CDR3 loop is CASSPQAGGSNEQFF. The CDR3 region has the DNA TGTGCCAGCAGCCCCCAGGCGGGGGGGTCCAATGAGCAGTTCTTC. Together with reference TRBV7-7 and TRBJ2-1, the CDR3 gives the full variable domain: GAGVSQSPRYKVTKRGQDVTLRCDPISSHATLYWYQQALGQGPEFLTYFNYEAQPDKSGLPSDRFSAERPEGSISTLTIQRTEQRDSAMYRCASSPQAGGSNEQFFGPGTRLTVL.

The chain uses TRBV30 and TRBJ2-7; 8 positions match TRBD1. V dropped 2 bases and J dropped 5; count of bases not matched to a gene: 8. This CDR3 has 14 residues. The V gene's germline CDR1 is GTSNPN and CDR2 SVGIG (reference sequence). The CDR3 bases are TGTGCCTGGAGTCACGACAGGGGAGCTGACGAGCAGTACTTC. Residues: CAWSHDRGADEQYF. Filled out from reference TRBV30 and TRBJ2-7, the complete variable domain reads SQTIHQWPATLVQPVGSPLSLECTVEGTSNPNLYWYRQAAGRGLQLLFYSVGIGQISSEVPQNLSASRPQDRQFILSSKKLLLSDSGFYLCAWSHDRGADEQYFGPGTRLTVT.

V is TRBV5-4 and J is TRBJ2-2; a weak D match, TRBD2 (5 bases). The CDR3 is 15 residues long. Per germline, CDR1 SGHNT and CDR2 YYREEE (reference sequence). V lost 3 bases and J 2 bases, leaving 11 bases between the germline ends. The CDR3 region has the DNA TGTGCCAGCAGCTCAGGACTGTCCAACACCGGGGAGCTGTTTTTT. Its translation is CASSSGLSNTGELFF.

Here the CDR3 DNA reads TGTGCCAGCAGCTTAGCACAGGGGTCCTACAATGAGCAGTTCTTC. It yields the protein CASSLAQGSYNEQFF. V usage is TRBV7-3 and J usage is TRBJ2-1; TRBD1 aligns across 7 bases. With V trimmed by 2 bases and J by 1 base, 2 bases remained unmatched. This CDR3 region has 15 residues. CDR1 is SGHTA and CDR2 is FQGTGA in the germline V gene.

The chain carries TRBV29-1 and TRBJ2-3, with 7 bases fitting TRBD1. The CDR3 is 13 amino acids. Germline V CDR1 and CDR2: SQVTM, ANQGSEA. V lost 7 bases to trimming and J lost 10 bases; unmatched junction nucleotides: 14. As DNA, the CDR3 is TGCAGCGCTCATACTAATACAGGGGTTGCGCAGTATTTT. This translates into CSAHTNTGVAQYF.

The chain is built from TRBV14 and TRBJ1-3, with D uncertain. CDR3 length: 14 residues. Germline loops: CDR1 SGHDN, CDR2 FVKESK. V was clipped by 5 bases and J by 1 base, with 9 bases between them. The chain's CDR3 is CASSLTRSGNTIYF. The DNA for the CDR3 is TGTGCCAGCAGCTTGACTCGGTCTGGAAACACCATATATTTT. Full variable domain (rest looked up from reference TRBV14 and TRBJ1-3): EAGVTQFPSHSVIEKGQTVTLRCDPISGHDNLYWYRRVMGKEIKFLLHFVKESKQDESGMPNNRFLAERTGGTYSTLKVQPAELEDSGVYFCASSLTRSGNTIYFGEGSWLTVV.

The rearrangement joins TRBV7-9 to TRBJ1-6; no reliable D call. Trimming stripped 1 base from V and 14 bases from J, with 12 bases between. Germline CDR1 is SEHNR and CDR2 is FQNEAQ (reference sequence). CDR3 length: 13 amino acids. CDR3 nucleotide sequence: TGTGCCAGCAGCTTAGACGGCGAGGGATCCCTCCACTTT. Its translation is CASSLDGEGSLHF. Based on the CDR3 plus reference TRBV7-9 and TRBJ1-6, the full variable domain is DTGVSQNPRHKITKRGQNVTFRCDPISEHNRLYWYRQTLGQGPEFLTYFQNEAQLEKSRLLSDRFSAERPKGSFSTLEIQRTEQGDSAMYLCASSLDGEGSLHFGNGTRLTVT.

CDR3 sequence reads: CASSQDLRGTDTQYF. The CDR3 region has the DNA TGCGCCAGCAGCCAAGATCTGAGAGGCACAGATACGCAGTATTTT. The rearrangement uses TRBV4-1 and TRBJ2-3; D not certain. CDR3 length: 15 amino acids. Germline V gene sequence: CDR1 MGHRA, CDR2 YSYEKL. Trimming stripped 0 bases from V and 1 base from J, with 8 bases between.

The chain links TRBV19 to TRBJ2-5; D possibly corresponds to TRBD2 (6 bases). The V gene's germline CDR1 is LNHDA and CDR2 SQIVND (reference sequence). The CDR3 totals 13 residues. Trimming cost V 5 bases and J 2 bases, with 9 bases left between them. The CDR3 DNA follows: TGTGCCAGTAGTCCGGGACTTCAAGAGACCCAGTACTTC. This encodes CASSPGLQETQYF.

The chain employs TRBV7-2 and TRBJ1-1; 9 positions agree with TRBD1. Germline V gives CDR1 SGHTA, CDR2 FQGNSA. The CDR3 totals 13 residues. Trimming at V came to 4 bases and at J to 8 bases, leaving 5 bases not matched to a gene. CDR3 region: CASSSQGAVEAFF. The CDR3 DNA sequence: TGTGCCAGCAGCTCACAGGGGGCGGTCGAAGCTTTCTTT.

V gene TRBV6-1 combines with J gene TRBJ2-3; 10 positions agree with TRBD1. The junction had 12 bases not matched to a gene; V was cut back by 1 base and J by 8 bases. From germline, CDR1 is MNHNS and CDR2 SASEGT. There are 17 residues in the CDR3. As DNA, the CDR3 is TGTGCCAGCAGTGAAGAAAGGGACAGGGGCTTGGGGGCTACGCAGTATTTT. It yields the protein CASSEERDRGLGATQYF.

The chain links TRBV30 to TRBJ1-5; D unresolved. CDR1 is GTSNPN and CDR2 is SVGIG in the germline V gene (reference sequence). Trimming pared 0 bases from V and 3 bases from J, leaving 6 bases between. This CDR3 spans 13 amino acids. The CDR3 DNA reads TGTGCCTGGAGTGTACTCAACAATCAGCCCCAGCATTTT. It translates to CAWSVLNNQPQHF.

CDR3 region: CASSPPAGGLTDTQYF. The CDR3 nucleotides read TGTGCCAGCAGCCCACCGGCGGGGGGTCTCACAGATACGCAGTATTTT. The V gene is TRBV4-2, the J gene TRBJ2-3, with 8 positions matching TRBD2. V trimming: 4 bases; J trimming: 2 bases; junction bases outside the gene matches: 8. CDR1 and CDR2 from the germline V gene are LGHNA and YNFKEQ. This CDR3 comprises 16 residues.

This chain uses TRBV10-3 with TRBJ2-5, with TRBD2 as a possible D gene (5 bases). CDR3 length: 15 residues. The V gene's germline CDR1 is ENHRY and CDR2 SYGVKD. Trimming cost V 3 bases and J 7 bases, with 18 bases left between them. The CDR3 DNA sequence: TGTGCCATCAGTGATCTCCCCTTTCCCGAGGGGACCCAGTACTTC. This translates into CAISDLPFPEGTQYF.

This clone was seen just once. J is TRBJ2-7 and V is TRBV10-3, with 7 nucleotides matching TRBD1. Germline loops: CDR1 ENHRY, CDR2 SYGVKD. V shed 4 bases, J shed 2 bases, and the junction held 5 bases outside the gene matches. CDR3 length: 14 amino acids. CDR3 in amino acids: CAISGQGLTYEQYF. The CDR3 nucleotides read TGTGCCATCAGTGGACAGGGCCTTACCTACGAGCAGTACTTC.

In its sample, this clone was seen once. The V call is TRBV5-6, the J call TRBJ1-1; the D is unclear. CDR3 length equals 18 residues. V lost 0 bases to trimming and J lost 3 bases, with 21 bases between them. In germline, CDR1 is SGHDT, CDR2 YYEEEE. The chain's CDR3 is CASSLETFDRLWDTEAFF. The CDR3 coding sequence is TGTGCCAGCAGCTTGGAAACTTTCGACCGACTATGGGACACTGAAGCTTTCTTT. Looking up the rest from reference TRBV5-6 and TRBJ1-1 gives the full variable domain: DAGVTQSPTHLIKTRGQQVTLRCSPKSGHDTVSWYQQALGQGPQFIFQYYEEEERQRGNFPDRFSGHQFPNYSSELNVNALLLGDSALYLCASSLETFDRLWDTEAFFGQGTRLTVV.

The chain carries TRBV4-2 and TRBJ2-2, with 9 bases aligning to TRBD1. Trimming at V came to 0 bases and at J to 6 bases, leaving 8 bases not matched to a gene. There are 17 residues in the CDR3. The germline V gene encodes CDR1 LGHNA and CDR2 YNFKEQ. CDR3 protein: CASSQELGQGSAGELFF. CDR3 bases: TGTGCCAGCAGCCAAGAACTCGGACAGGGGTCGGCCGGGGAGCTGTTTTTT.